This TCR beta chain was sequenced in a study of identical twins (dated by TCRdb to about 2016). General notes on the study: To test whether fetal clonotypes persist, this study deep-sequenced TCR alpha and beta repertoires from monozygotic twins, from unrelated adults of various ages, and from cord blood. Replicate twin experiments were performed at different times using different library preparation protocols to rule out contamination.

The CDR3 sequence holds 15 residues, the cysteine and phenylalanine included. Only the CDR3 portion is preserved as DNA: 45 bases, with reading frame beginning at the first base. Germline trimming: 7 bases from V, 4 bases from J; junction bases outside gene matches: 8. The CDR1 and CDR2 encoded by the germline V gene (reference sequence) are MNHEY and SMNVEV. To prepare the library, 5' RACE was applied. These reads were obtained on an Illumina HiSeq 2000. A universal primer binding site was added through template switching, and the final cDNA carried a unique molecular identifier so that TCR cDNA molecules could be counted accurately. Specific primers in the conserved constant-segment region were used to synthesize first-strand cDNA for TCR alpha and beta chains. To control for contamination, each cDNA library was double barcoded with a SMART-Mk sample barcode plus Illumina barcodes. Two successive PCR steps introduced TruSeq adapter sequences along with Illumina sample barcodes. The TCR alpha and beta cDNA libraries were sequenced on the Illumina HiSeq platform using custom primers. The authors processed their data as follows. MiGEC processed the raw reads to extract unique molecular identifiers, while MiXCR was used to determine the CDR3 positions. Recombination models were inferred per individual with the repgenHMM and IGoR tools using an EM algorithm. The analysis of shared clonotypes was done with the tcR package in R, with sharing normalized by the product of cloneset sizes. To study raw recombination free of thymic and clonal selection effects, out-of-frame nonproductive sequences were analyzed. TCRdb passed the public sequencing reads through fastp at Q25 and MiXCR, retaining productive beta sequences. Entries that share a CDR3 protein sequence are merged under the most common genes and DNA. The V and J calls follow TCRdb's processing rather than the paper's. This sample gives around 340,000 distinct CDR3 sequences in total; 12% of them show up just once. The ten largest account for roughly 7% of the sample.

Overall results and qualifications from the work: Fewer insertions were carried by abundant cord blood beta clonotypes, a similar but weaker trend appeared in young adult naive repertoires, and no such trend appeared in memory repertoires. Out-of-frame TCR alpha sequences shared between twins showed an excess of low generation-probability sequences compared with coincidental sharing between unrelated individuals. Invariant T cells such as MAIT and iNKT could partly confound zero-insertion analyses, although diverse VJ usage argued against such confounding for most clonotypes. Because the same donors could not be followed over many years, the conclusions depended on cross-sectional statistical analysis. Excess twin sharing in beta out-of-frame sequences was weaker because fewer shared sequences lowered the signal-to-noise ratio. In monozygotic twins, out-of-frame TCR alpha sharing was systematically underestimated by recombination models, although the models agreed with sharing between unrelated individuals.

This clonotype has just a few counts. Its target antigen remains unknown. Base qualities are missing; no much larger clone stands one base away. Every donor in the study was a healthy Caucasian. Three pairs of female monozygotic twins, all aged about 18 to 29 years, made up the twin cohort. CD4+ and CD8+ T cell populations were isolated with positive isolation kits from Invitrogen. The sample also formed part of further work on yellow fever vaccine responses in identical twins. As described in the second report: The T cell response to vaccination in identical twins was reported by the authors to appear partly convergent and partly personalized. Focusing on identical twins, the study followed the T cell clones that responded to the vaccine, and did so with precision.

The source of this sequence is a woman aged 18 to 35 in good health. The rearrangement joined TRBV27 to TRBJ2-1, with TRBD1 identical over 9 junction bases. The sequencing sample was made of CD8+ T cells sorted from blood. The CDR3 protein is CASTDRGGRYNEQFF. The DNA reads TGTGCCAGCACCGACAGGGGGGGCCGATACAATGAGCAGTTCTTC.